The clone carrying this T cell receptor beta chain was counted only a few times. As yet, its antigen is unknown. The junction departs from the called germline gene at one end, perhaps through a read error. Germline CDR1 and CDR2: MNHEY and SVGEGT. This CDR3 has 12 residues. TCRdb re-called the RACE reads with MiXCR, one entry per CDR3 protein. The sample has hundreds of thousands of distinct CDR3 sequences; around 6% are singletons. The data derive from a study of human T cells and chemical hapten exposure. Study information: Women made up most patients, who had alopecia areata, totalis or universalis. Small pooled library volume differences mainly caused per-sample TCR yield variation. Study conclusions and caveats: There was alopecia in the donors, so their immune response may differ from that of healthy people.

Time point given: patch test 2, 6 weeks after DPC sensitization. Treatment indicated: therapeutic diphenylcyclopropenone sensitization with weekly scalp DPC. The chain employs TRBV6-2 or TRBV6-3 and TRBJ2-1; possible D gene TRBD1, 7 bases. The sequence derives from a woman between 18 and 29 years old with alopecia areata. Some clones in this sample may be carry-over from other donors' samples. Source: whole blood, taken in connection with sensitization to the hapten diphenylcyclopropenone (DPC). DNA for the CDR3: TGTGCCAGCAGTTACTGGAGGGGGCCCGGGATCTTC. It specifies CASSYWRGPGIF.